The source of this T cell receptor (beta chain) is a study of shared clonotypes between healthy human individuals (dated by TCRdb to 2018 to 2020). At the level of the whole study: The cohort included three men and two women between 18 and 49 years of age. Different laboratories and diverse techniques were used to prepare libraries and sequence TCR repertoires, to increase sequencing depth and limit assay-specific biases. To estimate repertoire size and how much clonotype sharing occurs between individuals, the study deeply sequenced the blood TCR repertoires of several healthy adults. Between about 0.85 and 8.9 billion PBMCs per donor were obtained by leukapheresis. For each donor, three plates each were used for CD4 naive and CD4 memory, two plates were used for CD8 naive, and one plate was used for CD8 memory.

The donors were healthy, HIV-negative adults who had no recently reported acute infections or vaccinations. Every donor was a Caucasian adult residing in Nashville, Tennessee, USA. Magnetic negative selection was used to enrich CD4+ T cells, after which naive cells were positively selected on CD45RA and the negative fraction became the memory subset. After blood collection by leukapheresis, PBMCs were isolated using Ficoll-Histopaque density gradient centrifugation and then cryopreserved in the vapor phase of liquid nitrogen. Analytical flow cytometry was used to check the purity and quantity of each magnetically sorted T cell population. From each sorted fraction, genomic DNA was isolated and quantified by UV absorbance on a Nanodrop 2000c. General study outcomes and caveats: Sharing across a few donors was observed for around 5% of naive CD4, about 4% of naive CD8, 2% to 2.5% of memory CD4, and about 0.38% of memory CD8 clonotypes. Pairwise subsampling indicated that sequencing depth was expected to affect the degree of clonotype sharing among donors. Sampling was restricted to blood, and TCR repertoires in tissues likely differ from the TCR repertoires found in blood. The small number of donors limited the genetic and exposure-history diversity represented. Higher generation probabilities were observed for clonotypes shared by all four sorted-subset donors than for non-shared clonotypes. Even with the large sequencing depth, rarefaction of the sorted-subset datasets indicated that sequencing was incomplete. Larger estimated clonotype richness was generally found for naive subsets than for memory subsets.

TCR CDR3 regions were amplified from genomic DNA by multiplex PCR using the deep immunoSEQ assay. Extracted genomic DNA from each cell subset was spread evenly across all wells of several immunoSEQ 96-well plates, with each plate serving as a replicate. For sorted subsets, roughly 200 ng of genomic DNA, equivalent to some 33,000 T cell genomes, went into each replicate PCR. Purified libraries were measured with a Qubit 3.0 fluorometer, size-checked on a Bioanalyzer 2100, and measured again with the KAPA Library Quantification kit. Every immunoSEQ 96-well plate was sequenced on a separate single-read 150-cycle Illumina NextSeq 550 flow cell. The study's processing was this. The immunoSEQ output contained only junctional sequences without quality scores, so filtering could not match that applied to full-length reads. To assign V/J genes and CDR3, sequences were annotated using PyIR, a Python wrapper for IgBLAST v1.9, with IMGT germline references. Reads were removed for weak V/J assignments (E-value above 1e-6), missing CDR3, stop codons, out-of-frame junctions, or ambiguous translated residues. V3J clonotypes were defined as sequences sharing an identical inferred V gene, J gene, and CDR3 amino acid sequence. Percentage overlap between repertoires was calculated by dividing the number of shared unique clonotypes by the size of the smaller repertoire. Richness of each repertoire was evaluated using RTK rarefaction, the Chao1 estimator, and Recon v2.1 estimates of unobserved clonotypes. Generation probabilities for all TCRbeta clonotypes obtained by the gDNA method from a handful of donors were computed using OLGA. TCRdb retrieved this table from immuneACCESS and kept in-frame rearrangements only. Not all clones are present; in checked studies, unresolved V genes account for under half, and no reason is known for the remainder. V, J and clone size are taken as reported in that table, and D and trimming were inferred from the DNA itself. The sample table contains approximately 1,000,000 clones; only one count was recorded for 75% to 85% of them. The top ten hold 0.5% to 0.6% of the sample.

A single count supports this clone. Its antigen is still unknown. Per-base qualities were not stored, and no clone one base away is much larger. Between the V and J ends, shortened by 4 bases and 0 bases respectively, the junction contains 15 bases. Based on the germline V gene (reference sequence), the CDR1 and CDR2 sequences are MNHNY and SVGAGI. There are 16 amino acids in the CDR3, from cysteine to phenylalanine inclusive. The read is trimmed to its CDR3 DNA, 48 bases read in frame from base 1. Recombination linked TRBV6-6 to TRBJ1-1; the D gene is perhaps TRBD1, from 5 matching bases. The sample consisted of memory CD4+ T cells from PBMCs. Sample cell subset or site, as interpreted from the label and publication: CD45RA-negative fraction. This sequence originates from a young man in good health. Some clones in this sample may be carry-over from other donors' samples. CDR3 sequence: CASSSKHTGLNTEAFF. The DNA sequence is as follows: TGTGCCAGCAGTTCCAAACACACAGGTTTGAACACTGAAGCTTTCTTT.